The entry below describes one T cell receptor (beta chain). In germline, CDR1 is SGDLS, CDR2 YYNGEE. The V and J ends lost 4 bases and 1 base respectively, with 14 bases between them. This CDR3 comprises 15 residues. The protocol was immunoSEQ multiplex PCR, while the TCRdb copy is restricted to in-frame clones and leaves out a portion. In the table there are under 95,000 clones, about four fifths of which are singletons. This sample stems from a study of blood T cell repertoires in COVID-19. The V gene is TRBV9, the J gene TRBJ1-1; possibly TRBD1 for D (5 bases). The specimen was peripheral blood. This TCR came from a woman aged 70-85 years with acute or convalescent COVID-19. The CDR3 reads CASSPGHNSNTEAFF. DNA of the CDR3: TGTGCCAGCAGCCCCGGACACAACTCGAACACTGAAGCTTTCTTT.